This paragraph reports one TCR beta chain. As yet, its antigen is unknown. This specimen comes from a study of CD8+CD57+ T cells in acquired aplastic anemia. About the research overall: Mean yield of DNA from sorted CD4+ and CD8+ cells was 2.5 to 4 ug.

Study-wide findings and caveats: With respect to CD8+ Simpson's diversity, patients and controls did not differ significantly.

The template for TCR beta VDJ and CDR3 sequence profiling was genomic DNA. MiXCR was run by TCRdb on the reads, yielding one entry per CDR3 protein. This table holds 300,000 or so distinct CDR3 sequences, around 60% found once. Source material: sorted CD4+, CD8+, or CD8+CD57+ T cells (not recorded which) from PBMCs. The TCR comes from a human donor with severe aplastic anemia or a healthy control (not recorded which).

The CDR3 region is CSAAKETQYF. CDR3 bases: TGCAGCGCTGCCAAGGAGACCCAGTACTTC. The chain uses TRBV29-1 and TRBJ2-5; the D is unclear. Trimming pared 7 bases from V and 5 bases from J, leaving 8 bases between. This CDR3 is 10 amino acids long. Germline loops: CDR1 SQVTM, CDR2 ANQGSEA.